Listed below are T cell receptor beta chains from one sample, sequenced in a study of blood T cell repertoires in COVID-19. The repertoire was sequenced with immunoSEQ multiplex PCR; TCRdb's copy has only in-frame clones and lacks some. The sample holds about 200,000 clones, over 70% seen once. The source material was peripheral blood. The receptors here all came from a woman of 80 years or more with acute or convalescent COVID-19. Both conserved end residues are trimmed from each CDR3. D genes are given only for firm matches.

j_call v_call d_call cdr3_aa
TRBJ2-1 TRBV7-9 TRBD2 ASSLAGASGNAEQF
TRBJ2-3 TRBV7-6 . ASSLDQTVVATQY
TRBJ1-1 TRBV28 . ASSQNRVPNTEAF
TRBJ1-1 TRBV11-2 . ASSLISGSNTEAF
TRBJ2-2 TRBV18 TRBD2 ASSPLGLAGANTGELF
TRBJ2-1 TRBV4-1 TRBD2 ASSRKTSGTYNEQF
TRBJ2-1 TRBV12-3/TRBV12-4 . ASGGSYNEQF
TRBJ1-6 TRBV19 . ASGLREGPLH
TRBJ1-2 TRBV20-1 . SARERGGYT
TRBJ1-6 TRBV30 . AWTLPGSPLH
TRBJ2-3 TRBV7-9 . ASSFTVSDTQY
TRBJ1-2 TRBV11-2 . ASSFGQNYGYT
TRBJ2-7 TRBV13 TRBD1 ASSRAGTGSYEQY
TRBJ2-1 TRBV5-1 TRBD2 ASSLGGLADYNEQF
TRBJ1-4 TRBV2 TRBD1 ASSERGQGGN
TRBJ1-4 TRBV4-2 . ASSQVGRATNEKLF
TRBJ1-1 TRBV18 . ASSPNSGSNTEAF
TRBJ1-2 TRBV15 . ATSREAGAYGYT
TRBJ2-5 TRBV2 TRBD2 ASRGASGTFAQY
TRBJ2-1 TRBV12-5 TRBD2 ASIISGGSGEQF
TRBJ2-1 TRBV11-2 TRBD2 ASSLERASGASYNEQF
TRBJ2-7 TRBV11-2 TRBD1 ASSPLARDRGVRYEQY
TRBJ1-5 TRBV7-8 . ASEAGGAYQPQH
TRBJ2-7 TRBV19 . ASSTVSGPGGVYEQY
TRBJ2-3 TRBV5-4 TRBD1 ASSPTSFRTGLTDTQY
TRBJ2-7 TRBV18 . ASSPNSEVVGEQY
TRBJ1-2 TRBV12-5 TRBD1 ASGPHRTGVDGYT
TRBJ2-3 TRBV3-1/TRBV3-2 . ASSQDGASHGY
TRBJ1-1 TRBV4-1 TRBD1 ASSLQGAQNTEAF
TRBJ1-1 TRBV6-1 TRBD1 ASSDRGLAEAF
TRBJ1-2 TRBV4-1 . ASSQASREVGGYT
TRBJ2-1 TRBV28 . ASSLGQGKSKQF
TRBJ2-4 TRBV29-1 . SVAPRGAKNIQY
TRBJ1-4 TRBV3-1/TRBV3-2 TRBD1 ASSQVIIRTGDEKLF
TRBJ1-2 TRBV19 . ASDRGNGYT
TRBJ1-5 TRBV7-2 . ASSLGGAQNQPQH
TRBJ2-7 TRBV7-2 TRBD2 ASSCRVRGALGRDEQY
TRBJ2-3 TRBV6-1 . ASSEQGTSTDTQY
TRBJ2-7 TRBV2 . ASFSRGWEQY
TRBJ1-1 TRBV10-3 . AISGHRDFTEAF
TRBJ2-1 TRBV3-1/TRBV3-2 . ASSHIAPGNEQF
TRBJ2-5 TRBV18 . ASGHYSSETQY
TRBJ1-2 TRBV12-3/TRBV12-4 . ASSSWAFSGYT
TRBJ2-3 TRBV5-6 . ASSPRGPLADTQY
TRBJ2-1 TRBV6-1 TRBD2 ASSEDDRAGWNEQF
TRBJ2-7 TRBV20-1 . SASGQQYEQY
TRBJ1-6 TRBV2 . ASSPEGQYNSPLH
TRBJ2-4 TRBV5-4 . ASSFQQEAKNIQY
TRBJ1-1 TRBV27 TRBD1 ASSLRGQYPEAF
TRBJ2-1 TRBV28 TRBD2 ASLTGGSYNEQF
TRBJ2-1 TRBV7-3 TRBD2 ASSLGLADYNEQF
TRBJ2-1 TRBV5-1 TRBD2 ASSSTGTSSDGQF
TRBJ2-2 TRBV7-2 TRBD2 ASSLGGGDTGELF
TRBJ2-7 TRBV9 TRBD2 ASSPLAGGFGEQY
TRBJ2-5 TRBV19 TRBD1 ASSIGQGDRETQY
TRBJ1-1 TRBV19 TRBD1 ASGQGANTEAF
TRBJ2-7 TRBV9 TRBD1 ASSQHRGTYEQY